The TCR beta chain described here comes from a study of shared clonotypes between healthy human individuals. Study-level results: A handful of donors held about 4.6% of naive CD4 clonotypes in common.

CDR3 length: 15 amino acids. The repertoire was sequenced with immunoSEQ multiplex PCR; TCRdb's copy has only in-frame clones and lacks some. The repertoire consists of around 940,000 clones, with over 60% occurring once and the leading ten covering around 1.5%. Points on this clone: Its target is unknown.

The clonotype originates from a man aged 18 to 30 in good health. The material sequenced was memory CD4+ T cells sorted from blood. Subset in this sample: CD45RA-negative fraction. V is TRBV21-1 and J is TRBJ2-4; TRBD2, as called in the table, went unchecked against the DNA. TRBV21-1 is reported as a pseudogene. The CDR3 region has the DNA TGTGCCAGCGTACCTAGCGGGAGTGCCAAAAACATTCAGTACTTC. This gives the protein CASVPSGSAKNIQYF.